These 7 T cell receptor beta chains were all obtained from the same sample, sequenced in a study of blood T cells in healthy people across ages. Then a second PCR, running roughly 7 to 11 cycles, was carried out with a sample-barcoded 5' primer and a J-beta primer mix. TCRdb processed the 5' RACE reads anew with MiXCR; each CDR3 protein has one entry. The sample shows about 1,500,000 distinct CDR3 sequences, approximately 28% of them seen only once. The sequenced sample consisted of blood. The source of these receptors is a woman between 25 and 40 years old in good health.

This clonotype has just one count. The CDR3 bases are TGTGCCAGCAGTGGATGGGTATCGGGTAATCAGCCCCAGCATTTT. It is translated as CASSGWVSGNQPQHF. The chain carries TRBV6-1 and TRBJ1-5; unclear D gene. Trimming removed 4 bases from V and 4 bases from J, with 14 bases in between. Germline-derived CDR1 and CDR2 are MNHNS and SASEGT. CDR3 length: 15 amino acids.

This clonotype was recorded once. The chain combines TRBV7-9 with TRBJ1-2, with TRBD1 identical over 8 bases. The CDR3 loop spans 17 amino acids. J was trimmed by 4 bases and V by 5 bases; bases with no gene match: 15. The germline CDR1 and CDR2 sequences are SEHNR and FQNEAQ (reference sequence). DNA for the CDR3: TGTGCCAGCAGCCCACCTCCTTCGACAGGGGAGCGCTATGGCTACACCTTC. This sequence encodes CASSPPPSTGERYGYTF. The whole variable domain, filled in from reference TRBV7-9 and TRBJ1-2, reads DTGVSQNPRHKITKRGQNVTFRCDPISEHNRLYWYRQTLGQGPEFLTYFQNEAQLEKSRLLSDRFSAERPKGSFSTLEIQRTEQGDSAMYLCASSPPPSTGERYGYTFGSGTRLTVV.

V gene TRBV20-1 combines with J gene TRBJ2-5; 7 bases agree with TRBD2. J lost 4 bases, V lost 4 bases, and 21 bases had no gene match. Germline V gene data show CDR1 as DFQATT and CDR2 as SNEGSKA (reference sequence). CDR3 length: 18 residues. CDR3 loop: CSATEVLAERPGGETQYF. In DNA, the CDR3 is TGCAGTGCTACAGAGGTCCTAGCGGAGCGACCCGGAGGAGAGACCCAGTACTTC.

This clonotype came up many times. This chain links TRBV20-1 with TRBJ1-2, with no clear D. V was trimmed by 5 bases and J by 2 bases, leaving 6 bases between them. This CDR3 region has 11 residues. The germline CDR1 and CDR2 sequences are DFQATT and SNEGSKA (reference sequence). The CDR3 DNA is TGCAGTGCTGACACGAACTATGGCTACACCTTC. It encodes CSADTNYGYTF.

With respect to this clonotype: Without the conserved terminal phenylalanine or tryptophan, this CDR3 likely stems from a read error. DNA of the CDR3: TGTGCCAGCAGCCCAGACAGGGGGTTTCCCGAGCAGTACTGC. Its translation is CASSPDRGFPEQYC. The chain is built from TRBV12-3 or TRBV12-4 and TRBJ2-7; 9 bases are shared with TRBD1. The CDR3 spans 14 residues. V was clipped by 6 bases and J by 6 bases; unmatched bases: 9.

The chain joins TRBV7-9 to TRBJ2-5; tentative D call: TRBD2 (5 bases). The CDR3 length is 12 residues. V was trimmed by 7 bases and J by 5 bases, leaving 11 bases between them. Germline V gives CDR1 SEHNR, CDR2 FQNEAQ (reference sequence). Here the CDR3 reads CASTSGMETQYF. The CDR3 region has the DNA TGTGCCAGCACCTCGGGAATGGAGACCCAGTACTTC.

J is TRBJ1-2 and V is TRBV7-9, with D unclear. The CDR3 has 14 amino acids. The V end lost 5 bases, the J end lost 7 bases, and 17 bases lay between the germline ends. The germline gives CDR1 SEHNR, CDR2 FQNEAQ (reference sequence). The CDR3 protein is CASSPLAAFSGYTF. CDR3 nucleotide sequence: TGTGCCAGCAGCCCGCTGGCGGCATTTAGTGGCTACACCTTC.